These 22 T cell receptor beta chains were all obtained from the same sample, sequenced in a study of tumor and adjacent non-tumor tissue in lung cancer. This sample's RNA came from whole unsorted tissue. TCRbeta libraries were built with three rounds of nested PCR, modified from ARM-PCR. Using its own MiXCR run on the multiplex PCR reads, TCRdb lists one record per CDR3 protein. The table has 70,000 to 80,000 distinct CDR3 sequences, about two thirds seen once. Sample: lung tumor tissue. Every receptor here comes from a middle-aged woman with non-small cell lung cancer.

Of note for this clonotype: A junction end diverges from the germline sequence, so it may reflect a read error. The rearrangement joins TRBV4-1 to TRBJ2-1; D not resolved. This CDR3 comprises 12 residues. Germline V gives CDR1 MGHRA, CDR2 YSYEKL. For the CDR3, the DNA is TGCGCCTGCAGCCAGATGGGCCACCCACAGTTCTTC. Translation: CACSQMGHPQFF.

For this clonotype: This clone may be a read error of a much larger clone one base away. The chain joins TRBV14 to TRBJ2-7; D remains unclear. There are 12 residues in the CDR3. Germline V gene lookup returns CDR1 SGHDN and CDR2 FVKESK. V was shortened by 1 base and J by 6 bases, with 7 bases between the two germline ends. The CDR3 sequence is CASSQVRSEQYF. CDR3 bases: TGTGCCAGCAGCCAAGTACGTAGCGAGCAGTACTTC.

Comments on this clonotype: Compared with germline, one end of the junction differs, possibly owing to a read error. This chain connects TRBV5-4 to TRBJ1-6, with D maybe TRBD1 (5 bases). Germline V gene sequence: CDR1 SGHNT, CDR2 YYREEE (reference sequence). This CDR3 spans 15 amino acids. The CDR3 sequence: CVSSSFSGNNSPLHF. The CDR3 nucleotides are TGCGTCAGCAGCTCTTTTTCAGGGAATAATTCACCCCTCCACTTT.

In the case of this clonotype: The junction shows a germline mismatch at one end, possibly a read error. The chain links TRBV20-1 to TRBJ2-1, with a weak D call TRBD2 (7 bases). Germline V gene lookup returns CDR1 DFQATT and CDR2 SNEGSKA (reference sequence). The length of the CDR3 is 16 residues. CDR3: CSAKGGGRDSYNEQFF. The CDR3 DNA is TGCAGTGCTAAAGGAGGGGGGAGGGACTCCTACAATGAGCAATTCTTC.

This clonotype was detected ten times or more. The chain carries TRBV5-4 and TRBJ2-3; possibly TRBD2 for D (6 bases). The CDR3 consists of 15 residues. Trimming cost V 2 bases and J 2 bases, with 12 bases left between them. Germline CDR1 is SGHNT and CDR2 is YYREEE (reference sequence). CDR3 nucleotides: TGTGCCAGCAGCTTCGGCGGGATCAACACAGATACGCAGTATTTT. It yields the protein CASSFGGINTDTQYF.

A word on this clonotype: Given a much more abundant clone one base away, this may be a read error. The chain employs TRBV5-1 and TRBJ1-3; possible D gene TRBD1, 5 bases. The length of the CDR3 is 16 residues. Germline loops: CDR1 SGHRS, CDR2 YFSETQ. The CDR3 DNA reads as TGCGCCAGCAGCCCGGGACGGCCTAGCTCTGGAAACAACATATATTTT. This sequence encodes CASSPGRPSSGNNIYF.

This clonotype is a singleton in its sample. Sequence at one end of the junction differs from germline and may be a read error. The V call is TRBV11-2, the J call TRBJ1-1; D perhaps matches TRBD1 (6 bases). There are 12 residues in the CDR3. Looked up from germline, CDR1 is SGHAT and CDR2 is FQNNGV. The CDR3 DNA reads TGTACCAGCAGCTTAGAGGGGACACTGGCCTCCTTT. Translating gives CTSSLEGTLASF. The full variable domain, in which reference TRBV11-2 and TRBJ1-1 provide the parts outside the CDR3, is EAGVAQSPRYKIIEKRQSVAFWCNPISGHATLYWYQQILGQGPKLLIQFQNNGVVDDSQLPKDRFSAERLKGVDSTLKIQPAKLEDSAVYLCTSSLEGTLASFGQGTRLTVV.

On this clonotype itself: A junction end diverges from the germline sequence, so it may reflect a read error. The chain employs TRBV10-2 and TRBJ1-5; a weak D match, TRBD1 (6 bases). Germline V CDR1 and CDR2: WSHSY, SAAADI. CDR3 length: 13 residues. The CDR3 here is CASRDRSNQHQHF. The CDR3 DNA reads TGCGCCAGCAGAGACAGGAGCAATCAGCACCAGCATTTT.

This clonotype was recorded many times. V and J are TRBV12-3 or TRBV12-4 and TRBJ1-3; no clear D. The V end was cut by 7 bases, the J end by 0 bases, with 10 bases between. The CDR3 is 14 amino acids. The CDR3: CASNMLSSGNTIYF. The CDR3 DNA sequence: TGTGCCAGCAACATGCTGAGCTCTGGAAACACCATATATTTT.

A word on this clonotype: This may be a read error, as it is one base from a much larger clone. This chain joins TRBV5-5 and TRBJ2-7, with 9 bases aligning to TRBD1. The germline V gene has CDR1 SGHKS and CDR2 YYEKEE (reference sequence). The CDR3 is made up of 16 amino acids. CDR3 in DNA: TGTACCAGCAGCTTGGCAGTTGGGACAGGGACCTACGAGCAGTACTTC. Its translation: CTSSLAVGTGTYEQYF.

Details on this clonotype: A read error may explain this, as a much larger clone is one base away. The chain has TRBV13 and TRBJ2-1, with no clear D. This CDR3 is 15 amino acids long. CDR1 PRHDT and CDR2 FYEKMQ come from the germline V gene (reference sequence). CDR3 protein: CASSLGIPSYSEQFF. Written as DNA, the CDR3 is TGTGCCAGCAGCTTGGGGATCCCTTCGTACAGTGAGCAGTTCTTC.

A single count supports this clonotype. The missing conserved phenylalanine or tryptophan at the end of this CDR3 makes a read error likely. The chain uses TRBV20-1 and TRBJ1-3, with a possible D match to TRBD1 (5 bases). The CDR3 loop spans 15 amino acids. V lost 6 bases to trimming and J lost 8 bases, with 23 bases between them. Germline CDR1 is DFQATT and CDR2 is SNEGSKA (reference sequence). Written as DNA, the CDR3 is TGCAGTGCCCCGGATAGGGAAGGGGATAGGCACACCATATATTCT. The encoded protein is CSAPDREGDRHTIYS.

This chain joins TRBV11-2 and TRBJ1-6; unclear D gene. Germline CDR1 SGHAT, CDR2 FQNNGV. Trimming removed 1 base at V and 14 bases at J, with 18 bases between. This CDR3 has 15 residues. This chain's CDR3 is CASSLATGSNPSLHF. The CDR3 DNA reads TGTGCCAGCAGCTTAGCCACGGGGAGTAATCCATCCCTCCACTTT. The full variable domain, with the rest looked up from reference TRBV11-2 and TRBJ1-6, is EAGVAQSPRYKIIEKRQSVAFWCNPISGHATLYWYQQILGQGPKLLIQFQNNGVVDDSQLPKDRFSAERLKGVDSTLKIQPAKLEDSAVYLCASSLATGSNPSLHFGNGTRLTVT.

As for this clonotype: Germline and junction disagree at one end, which may indicate a read error. The V and J genes are TRBV6-5 and TRBJ1-2, with TRBD1 matching over 7 bases. In germline, CDR1 is MNHEY, CDR2 SVGAGI. This CDR3 has 13 residues. The CDR3 DNA is TGTGCCAGCATTTACCAGGGGGGGGATGACTACACCTTC. Its protein is CASIYQGGDDYTF.

Details on this clonotype: The junction differs from germline at one of its ends, possibly a read error. The gene calls are TRBV6-1 and TRBJ2-7; tentatively, D is TRBD2 (6 bases). The CDR3 length is 15 residues. Germline values: CDR1 MNHNS, CDR2 SASEGT. In nucleotides, the CDR3 is TGTGTCAGCAGTGAACGGGAGATAGGGGCCTACGAGCAGTACTTC. This sequence encodes CVSSEREIGAYEQYF.

About this clonotype: The junction and the germline gene differ at one end; a read error may be behind it. The chain employs TRBV30 and TRBJ1-6, with D hard to call. The CDR3 runs to 11 residues. The V gene's germline CDR1 is GTSNPN and CDR2 SVGIG (reference sequence). CDR3 DNA: TGTGACTGGAGGCGGTGGTCACCCCTCCACTTT. It specifies CDWRRWSPLHF.

On this clonotype itself: The missing conserved phenylalanine or tryptophan at the end of this CDR3 makes a read error likely. V and J are TRBV11-1 and TRBJ2-1; the D gene is possibly TRBD1 (6 bases). Germline CDR1 reads SGHAT; CDR2 reads FQDESV (reference sequence). The CDR3 has 17 residues. The CDR3 here is CASSLRVPQTGDNGQFY. The CDR3 DNA sequence: TGTGCCAGCAGCTTAAGAGTCCCGCAGACAGGAGACAATGGGCAGTTCTAC.

Only one count was recorded for this clonotype. One end of the junction varies from germline; a read error may be responsible. The chain employs TRBV4-1 and TRBJ2-3; D perhaps matches TRBD1 (5 bases). The CDR3 runs to 15 residues. Germline V gives CDR1 MGHRA, CDR2 YSYEKL. In DNA form, the CDR3 reads TGCACCAGCAGCCAAGTAAGGGGTGGGGCAGATACACAGTATTTT. It encodes CTSSQVRGGADTQYF.

V usage is TRBV5-6 and J usage is TRBJ2-7, with D unresolved. Trimming took 2 bases from V and 7 from J, leaving 7 bases between them. Germline loops: CDR1 SGHDT, CDR2 YYEEEE. There are 11 residues in the CDR3. CDR3 nucleotide sequence: TGTGCCAGCAGCTTACGGCATGAGCAGTACTTC. This sequence encodes CASSLRHEQYF.

A note on this clonotype: One end of the junction is discordant with germline, which a read error may explain. CDR3 DNA: TGCACCAGCAGTGAACACCAGACTGACACCGGAGAGCCGTTTTTT. This sequence encodes CTSSEHQTDTGEPFF. V is TRBV10-1 and J is TRBJ2-2, with unresolved D. Germline CDR1 is WNHNN and CDR2 is SYGVQD (reference sequence). This CDR3 has 15 amino acids.

This clonotype was recorded a few times. The chain recombines TRBV5-1 with TRBJ2-3; TRBD1 aligns across 7 bases. V lost 7 bases to trimming and J lost 5 bases; unmatched junction nucleotides: 10. Germline CDR1 is SGHRS and CDR2 is YFSETQ. The CDR3 has 14 residues. The DNA for the CDR3 is TGCGCCAGCGCGCAGGGGGAGTTAGGAGATACGCAGTATTTT. This codes for CASAQGELGDTQYF.

As concerns this clonotype: Given a much more abundant clone one base away, this may be a read error. The rearrangement uses TRBV7-9 and TRBJ2-3; D could derive from TRBD1 or TRBD2 (6 bases each). The germline CDR1 and CDR2 sequences are SEHNR and FQNEAQ (reference sequence). There are 14 residues in the CDR3. CDR3 coding DNA: TGTGCCAGCAGCTCGGAGGGGGGTAAGGATATGCAGTATTTT. Amino acid sequence: CASSSEGGKDMQYF.